The present entry profiles one TCR beta chain with its context. Antigen: not known. With 60 Vbeta and 13 Jbeta primers, the PCR was carried out. Generated by immunoSEQ multiplex PCR, the TCRdb table keeps only in-frame clones and is missing some. The sample holds some 99,000 clones, around three quarters seen once. The CDR3 length is 18 residues. The data are from a study of cytomegalovirus exposure and HLA in healthy donors. Study at large: Drawn from HLA-typed donors, tens of millions of unique TCRs were held in an early data release. The Caucasian-associated ancestry cluster contained 81% of the approximately 410 genotyped donors.

Findings and caveats of the study: The study found most TCR sequences rare, yet found some public TCRs in many donors. A later analysis linked a missense variant in DCLRE1C to the trimming of TCR beta V and J genes.

The V and J genes are TRBV12-2 and TRBJ2-1; the listed D gene, TRBD2, was not tested against the DNA. TRBV12-2 is classified as a pseudogene. The source material was PBMCs. This clonotype originated in a middle-aged man in good health and CMV-seronegative. CDR3 amino acids: CASRLVEPGSNSYNEQFF. In DNA, the CDR3 is TGTGCAAGTCGCTTAGTTGAGCCGGGGTCCAATTCCTACAATGAGCAGTTCTTC.